Listed below are T cell receptor beta chains from one sample, sequenced in a study of post-analysis software for immune sequencing data. MiXCR was run by TCRdb on the PCR reads, yielding one entry per CDR3 protein. The sample comprises fewer than 550,000 distinct CDR3 sequences, less than 40% of which are singletons, and 6% rests with the top ten. The sequencing input was blood. Receptors were obtained from a girl aged 2-17 years with multiple sclerosis. The CDR3 runs from the conserved cysteine through the conserved F or W. Fields, in order: J gene, clone size, D gene, V gene, CDR3 DNA, CDR3 protein. A D gene is named only where the DNA matches it firmly. The size field is filled for only some rows; it gives once, few, many or a size class.

j_call: TRBJ1-5
clone_size: .
d_call: .
v_call: TRBV6-5
cdr3_nt: TGTGCCAGCAGTTGGAGCGTCTCGGGACCCCAGCATTTT
cdr3_aa: CASSWSVSGPQHF

j_call: TRBJ2-3
clone_size: .
d_call: TRBD2
v_call: TRBV9
cdr3_nt: TGTGCCAGCAGCGCAGGGACTATAGGCACAGATGCGCAGTATTTT
cdr3_aa: CASSAGTIGTDAQYF

j_call: TRBJ2-1
clone_size: .
d_call: TRBD2
v_call: TRBV20-1
cdr3_nt: TGCAGTGCTAGAGATCGAGCGGGGCCGTACAATGAGCAGTTCTTC
cdr3_aa: CSARDRAGPYNEQFF

j_call: TRBJ2-3
clone_size: .
d_call: TRBD2
v_call: TRBV11-2
cdr3_nt: TGTGCCAGCAGTCATCCGGGACTAGGGGCAGATACGCAGTATTTT
cdr3_aa: CASSHPGLGADTQYF

j_call: TRBJ2-5
clone_size: many
d_call: .
v_call: TRBV18
cdr3_nt: TGTGCCAGTTCCGGGACTGAAGAGACCCAGTACTTC
cdr3_aa: CASSGTEETQYF

j_call: TRBJ2-7
clone_size: few
d_call: TRBD1
v_call: TRBV20-1
cdr3_nt: TGCAGTGCTACCGGGACAGGGGGGTACGAGCAGTACTTC
cdr3_aa: CSATGTGGYEQYF

j_call: TRBJ1-5
clone_size: few
d_call: TRBD1
v_call: TRBV10-3
cdr3_nt: TGTGCCATCAGCGCTGACAGGGTTCAGCCCCAGCATTTT
cdr3_aa: CAISADRVQPQHF

j_call: TRBJ1-6
clone_size: .
d_call: TRBD1
v_call: TRBV7-9
cdr3_nt: TGTGCCAGCAGCGACAGGGGGTCCCAGGGGTCACCCCTCCACTTT
cdr3_aa: CASSDRGSQGSPLHF

j_call: TRBJ2-3
clone_size: once
d_call: TRBD2
v_call: TRBV4-1
cdr3_nt: TGCGCCAGCAGCCATCCCCCCGGGGTAGCGGGGGCGACGGATACGCAGTATTTT
cdr3_aa: CASSHPPGVAGATDTQYF

j_call: TRBJ2-4
clone_size: few
d_call: .
v_call: TRBV7-2
cdr3_nt: TGTGCCAGCAGCTTGGTCGGGGAGCAGCAGTACTTC
cdr3_aa: CASSLVGEQQYF

j_call: TRBJ1-4
clone_size: few
d_call: .
v_call: TRBV25-1
cdr3_nt: TGTGCCAGCAGTGAAGAAGGAACAGATGAAAAACTGTTTTTT
cdr3_aa: CASSEEGTDEKLFF

j_call: TRBJ2-3
clone_size: once
d_call: .
v_call: TRBV9
cdr3_nt: TGTGCCAGCCGGGGGAGCACAGGTACGCAGTATTTT
cdr3_aa: CASRGSTGTQYF

j_call: TRBJ1-5
clone_size: .
d_call: .
v_call: TRBV12-3/TRBV12-4
cdr3_nt: TGTGCCAGCAGTTTAGCGGAAAGGGTCAATCAGCCCCAGCATTTT
cdr3_aa: CASSLAERVNQPQHF

j_call: TRBJ1-1
clone_size: .
d_call: TRBD1
v_call: TRBV18
cdr3_nt: TGTGCCAGTTCCCAAACGACAGGGTTATGGGCTGAAGCTTTCTTT
cdr3_aa: CASSQTTGLWAEAFF

j_call: TRBJ2-7
clone_size: few
d_call: .
v_call: TRBV11-2
cdr3_nt: TGTGCCAGCAGCTCTCAGAGAGGGATTAGCTCCTACGAGCAGTACTTC
cdr3_aa: CASSSQRGISSYEQYF

j_call: TRBJ2-7
clone_size: .
d_call: TRBD2
v_call: TRBV7-3
cdr3_nt: TGTGCCAGCAGCTTCCGCCTCACGGGGGGACTAACCTACGAGCAGTACTTC
cdr3_aa: CASSFRLTGGLTYEQYF

j_call: TRBJ2-5
clone_size: once
d_call: .
v_call: TRBV7-9
cdr3_nt: TGTGCCAGCAGCTCGTCAGGACATGTCGGGGAGACCCAGTACTTC
cdr3_aa: CASSSSGHVGETQYF

j_call: TRBJ2-5
clone_size: few
d_call: .
v_call: TRBV15
cdr3_nt: TGTGCCACCAGCAGAGATCCAGCAGGGCAAATTCAAGAGACCCAGTACTTC
cdr3_aa: CATSRDPAGQIQETQYF

j_call: TRBJ1-1
clone_size: .
d_call: .
v_call: TRBV20-1
cdr3_nt: TGCAGTGCTAGAGATGCTTTGAAGGCTATGAACACTGAAGCTTTCTTT
cdr3_aa: CSARDALKAMNTEAFF

j_call: TRBJ1-2
clone_size: few
d_call: .
v_call: TRBV5-1
cdr3_nt: TGCGCCAGCAGCTTGGTAGCGGGGGCGGACTATGGCTACACCTTC
cdr3_aa: CASSLVAGADYGYTF

j_call: TRBJ1-5
clone_size: .
d_call: TRBD1
v_call: TRBV4-1
cdr3_nt: TGCGCCAGCAGCCAAGGACAGGGAGTTGGTCAGCCCCAGCATTTT
cdr3_aa: CASSQGQGVGQPQHF

j_call: TRBJ2-7
clone_size: few
d_call: .
v_call: TRBV2
cdr3_nt: TGTGCCAGCATGGGCCCCCCTGAGGACGAGCAGTACTTC
cdr3_aa: CASMGPPEDEQYF

j_call: TRBJ2-5
clone_size: many
d_call: .
v_call: TRBV7-7
cdr3_nt: TGTGCCAGCAGCTTAGCACCCAGTCTCCAAGAGACCCAGTACTTC
cdr3_aa: CASSLAPSLQETQYF

j_call: TRBJ2-1
clone_size: few
d_call: .
v_call: TRBV7-2
cdr3_nt: TGTGCCAGCAGCCTCGGGCCTGGCGTCGATGAGCAGTTCTTC
cdr3_aa: CASSLGPGVDEQFF

j_call: TRBJ2-5
clone_size: few
d_call: TRBD2
v_call: TRBV14
cdr3_nt: TGTGCCAGCAGCCAATCCGGACTAGCGGGGGACCAAGAGACCCAGTACTTC
cdr3_aa: CASSQSGLAGDQETQYF

j_call: TRBJ2-1
clone_size: .
d_call: TRBD1
v_call: TRBV5-1
cdr3_nt: TGCGCCAGCAGCTTCGGGCAGGGGGCTGGGGAGCAGTTCTTC
cdr3_aa: CASSFGQGAGEQFF

j_call: TRBJ1-4
clone_size: .
d_call: .
v_call: TRBV10-2
cdr3_nt: TGCGCCAGCAGTGACCCTCCGGGCGCGGAAAAACTGTTTTTT
cdr3_aa: CASSDPPGAEKLFF

j_call: TRBJ2-3
clone_size: .
d_call: .
v_call: TRBV12-3/TRBV12-4
cdr3_nt: TGTGCCAGCATTAACCCGGGGAGAGAGATCGGCACAGATACGCAGTATTTT
cdr3_aa: CASINPGREIGTDTQYF

j_call: TRBJ1-5
clone_size: .
d_call: TRBD1
v_call: TRBV20-1
cdr3_nt: TGCAGTGCTACAAAAGAGGGGGCTCGGAGTCAGCCCCAGCATTTT
cdr3_aa: CSATKEGARSQPQHF

j_call: TRBJ2-5
clone_size: many
d_call: TRBD2
v_call: TRBV7-3
cdr3_nt: TGTGCCAGCAGGGCCGGGACTAGCGGAGGTTTGGGGGAGACCCAGTACTTC
cdr3_aa: CASRAGTSGGLGETQYF

j_call: TRBJ2-2
clone_size: .
d_call: .
v_call: TRBV4-1
cdr3_nt: TGCGCCAGCAGCCAAGCGACTTATGCGAACACCGGGGAGCTGTTTTTT
cdr3_aa: CASSQATYANTGELFF

j_call: TRBJ2-3
clone_size: .
d_call: .
v_call: TRBV7-8
cdr3_nt: TGTGCCAGCAGCCCCGGGCGGGCTAGCACAGATACGCAGTATTTT
cdr3_aa: CASSPGRASTDTQYF

j_call: TRBJ2-3
clone_size: many
d_call: .
v_call: TRBV12-3/TRBV12-4
cdr3_nt: TGTGCCAGCAGTCCCAGAGTGAGCGCAGATGCGCAGTATTTT
cdr3_aa: CASSPRVSADAQYF

j_call: TRBJ2-5
clone_size: .
d_call: .
v_call: TRBV5-1
cdr3_nt: TGCGCCAGCAGCTCCATACAGGGTAGAGAGACCCAGTACTTC
cdr3_aa: CASSSIQGRETQYF

j_call: TRBJ2-3
clone_size: few
d_call: .
v_call: TRBV29-1
cdr3_nt: TGCAGCTTCCGGGACTTCACAGATACGCAGTATTTT
cdr3_aa: CSFRDFTDTQYF

j_call: TRBJ1-2
clone_size: .
d_call: .
v_call: TRBV11-2
cdr3_nt: TGTGCCAGCAGCTTAGATCTGGGAAGGGCTGGCTACACCTTC
cdr3_aa: CASSLDLGRAGYTF

j_call: TRBJ2-1
clone_size: many
d_call: .
v_call: TRBV5-1
cdr3_nt: TGCGCCAGCAGCATAGCAGGGCATGATGAGCAGTTCTTC
cdr3_aa: CASSIAGHDEQFF

j_call: TRBJ2-3
clone_size: few
d_call: TRBD2
v_call: TRBV5-4
cdr3_nt: TGTGCCAGCAGGGCACTAGCGGGGACCAGAGATACGCAGTATTTT
cdr3_aa: CASRALAGTRDTQYF

j_call: TRBJ1-2
clone_size: once
d_call: .
v_call: TRBV7-2
cdr3_nt: TGTGCCAGCAGCATAACAGCAGTCTATGGCTACACCTTT
cdr3_aa: CASSITAVYGYTF

j_call: TRBJ1-2
clone_size: .
d_call: .
v_call: TRBV27
cdr3_nt: TGTGCCAGCAGTCCTAGACGGTTTAACTATGGCTACACCTTC
cdr3_aa: CASSPRRFNYGYTF

j_call: TRBJ2-1
clone_size: .
d_call: .
v_call: TRBV7-9
cdr3_nt: TGTGCCAGCAGCTCGTCAGGGGGGGCGATCAATGAGCAGTTCTTC
cdr3_aa: CASSSSGGAINEQFF

j_call: TRBJ2-6
clone_size: .
d_call: .
v_call: TRBV20-1
cdr3_nt: TGCAGTGCTAGGGGGGTATTCTCGGGGGCCAACGTCCTGACTTTC
cdr3_aa: CSARGVFSGANVLTF

j_call: TRBJ2-7
clone_size: .
d_call: .
v_call: TRBV20-1
cdr3_nt: TGCAGTGCCCCGCGGGACGCCTACGAGCAGTACTTC
cdr3_aa: CSAPRDAYEQYF

j_call: TRBJ2-5
clone_size: many
d_call: .
v_call: TRBV5-1
cdr3_nt: TGCGCCAGCAGCCTCCCACCCAACCAAGAGACCCAGTACTTC
cdr3_aa: CASSLPPNQETQYF

j_call: TRBJ1-2
clone_size: .
d_call: .
v_call: TRBV20-1
cdr3_nt: TGCAGTGCTAGAGGTGTGGCGTACACCTTC
cdr3_aa: CSARGVAYTF

j_call: TRBJ1-5
clone_size: .
d_call: .
v_call: TRBV7-8
cdr3_nt: TGTGCCAGCAGCTTAGGACACGCCAGCAATCAGCCCCAGCATTTT
cdr3_aa: CASSLGHASNQPQHF

j_call: TRBJ2-2
clone_size: .
d_call: .
v_call: TRBV10-3
cdr3_nt: TGTGCCATCAGTGCGGGGGGCCGAACCGGGGAGCTGTTTTTT
cdr3_aa: CAISAGGRTGELFF